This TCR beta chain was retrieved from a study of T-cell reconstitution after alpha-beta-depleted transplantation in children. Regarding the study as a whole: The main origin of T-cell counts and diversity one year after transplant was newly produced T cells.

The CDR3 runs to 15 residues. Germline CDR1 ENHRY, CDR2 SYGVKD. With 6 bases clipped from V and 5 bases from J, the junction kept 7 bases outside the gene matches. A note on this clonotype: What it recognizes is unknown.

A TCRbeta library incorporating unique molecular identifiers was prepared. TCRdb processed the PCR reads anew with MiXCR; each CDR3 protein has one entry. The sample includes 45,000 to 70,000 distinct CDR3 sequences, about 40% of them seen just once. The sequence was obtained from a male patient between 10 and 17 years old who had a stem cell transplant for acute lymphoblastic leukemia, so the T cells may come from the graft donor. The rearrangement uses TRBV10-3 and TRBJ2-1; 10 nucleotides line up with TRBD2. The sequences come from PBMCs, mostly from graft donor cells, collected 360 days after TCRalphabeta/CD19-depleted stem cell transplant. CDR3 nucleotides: TGTGCCATCAGAAGAGCTAGCGGGGGAGACAATGAGCAGTTCTTC. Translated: CAIRRASGGDNEQFF.